The text below deals with one T cell receptor beta chain. The data originate from a study of PD-L1 blockade in urothelial cancer. The wider study: Blood samples contained a median about 150,000 T cells.

Profiling relied on immunoSEQ multiplex PCR, and the TCRdb table lists in-frame clones only, not all of them. The table includes approximately 28,000 clones, less than 90% detected once. Sample time point: peripheral blood 6 weeks after treatment start. CDR1 and CDR2 from the germline V gene are DFQATT and SNEGSKA (reference sequence). The CDR3 has 11 amino acids. V lost 6 bases, J lost 8 bases, and 6 bases stayed unmatched. Here the sequenced sample was PBMCs, taken around atezolizumab (anti-PD-L1) treatment. The V call is TRBV20-1, the J call TRBJ1-1, with 7 bases fitting TRBD1. The source is a man aged 65 to 79 with urothelial cancer. CDR3 protein: CSALRGWEAFF. The CDR3 DNA is TGCAGTGCACTCAGGGGGTGGGAAGCTTTCTTT.